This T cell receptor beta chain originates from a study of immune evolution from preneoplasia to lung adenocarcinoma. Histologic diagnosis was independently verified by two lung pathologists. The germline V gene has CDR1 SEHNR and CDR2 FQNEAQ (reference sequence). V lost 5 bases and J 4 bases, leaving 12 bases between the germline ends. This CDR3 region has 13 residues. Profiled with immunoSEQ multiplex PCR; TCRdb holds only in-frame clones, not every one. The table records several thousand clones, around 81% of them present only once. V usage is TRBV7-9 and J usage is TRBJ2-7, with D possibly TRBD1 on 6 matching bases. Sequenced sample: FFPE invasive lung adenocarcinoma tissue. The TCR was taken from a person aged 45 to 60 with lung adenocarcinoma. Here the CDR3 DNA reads TGTGCCAGCAGCCGGGACATACTGTACGAGCAGTACTTC. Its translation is CASSRDILYEQYF.